The 32 T cell receptor beta chains in this list originate from one sample, sequenced in a study of CD8+CD57+ T cells in acquired aplastic anemia. According to the study, genomic DNA was the template for TCR beta VDJ and CDR3 profiling. TCRdb re-called the reads with MiXCR, one entry per CDR3 protein. The table records 250,000 to 350,000 distinct CDR3 sequences, approximately 56% of them present only once. Input material: sorted CD4+, CD8+, or CD8+CD57+ T cells (not recorded which) from PBMCs. The receptors derive from a human donor with severe aplastic anemia or a healthy control (not recorded which).

J is TRBJ2-2 and V is TRBV24-1; D possibly corresponds to TRBD1 (6 bases). The germline V gene has CDR1 KGHDR and CDR2 SFDVKD. Trimming shortened V by 12 bases and J by 6 bases, and 19 bases separated the two germline ends. This CDR3 is 14 amino acids long. Here the CDR3 DNA reads TGTGCCGTATCAAGGGGGACGGGCTCCGGGGAGCTGTTTTTT. Encoded protein: CAVSRGTGSGELFF.

This chain connects TRBV29-1 to TRBJ1-2; 9 bases are a match to TRBD1. The CDR3 has 15 residues. V was clipped by 4 bases and J by 8 bases; unmatched bases: 14. The germline V gene encodes CDR1 SQVTM and CDR2 ANQGSEA. Here the CDR3 reads CSVGTLTGTGFGYTF. CDR3 DNA: TGCAGCGTTGGGACACTCACCGGGACAGGGTTCGGCTACACCTTC.

This clonotype was seen only once. The gene calls are TRBV20-1 and TRBJ2-1, with 10 nucleotides matching TRBD1. Germline lookup yields CDR1 DFQATT and CDR2 SNEGSKA (reference sequence). CDR3 length: 13 residues. The trim removed 4 bases at V and 10 bases at J, leaving 7 bases unmatched. The CDR3 nucleotides read TGCAGTGCTAACGACAGGGGGCCGGGCGAGCAGTTCTTC. It specifies CSANDRGPGEQFF.

The chain combines TRBV7-8 with TRBJ2-5; D assignment may be TRBD1 or TRBD2 (6 bases each). Per germline, CDR1 SGHVS and CDR2 FQNEAQ. The CDR3 sequence is 14 residues long. With 1 base removed from V and 4 bases from J, the gap between germline ends came to 10 bases. The CDR3 DNA is TGTGCCAGCAGCTTAGGGGGGGCAGGAGAGACCCAGTACTTC. Protein product: CASSLGGAGETQYF.

The rearrangement uses TRBV20-1 and TRBJ2-7, with 7 positions matching TRBD2. Per the germline V gene, CDR1 is DFQATT and CDR2 is SNEGSKA (reference sequence). This CDR3 is 13 amino acids long. The V and J ends lost 4 bases and 2 bases, in that order; junction bases with no gene match: 5. The DNA for the CDR3 is TGCAGTGCTATGGGGGAGGGCGCCTACGAGCAGTACTTC. It encodes CSAMGEGAYEQYF.

The V gene is TRBV7-3, the J gene TRBJ2-2; TRBD2 might be the D (7 bases). The germline V gene encodes CDR1 SGHTA and CDR2 FQGTGA. This CDR3 region has 11 residues. Trimming shortened V by 8 bases and J by 13 bases, and 14 bases separated the two germline ends. The CDR3 DNA reads as TGTGCCAGCGGGGGGGCCAGGGGGCTGTTTTTT. It specifies CASGGARGLFF.

The chain recombines TRBV19 with TRBJ1-1; tentative D call: TRBD1 (5 bases). The CDR3 extends over 12 amino acids. CDR1 and CDR2 (germline): LNHDA, SQIVND (reference sequence). Trimming took off 9 bases at V and 4 bases at J, with 12 bases between the two ends. The CDR3 nucleotides are TGTGCCAGCACTTGGGGGAGCACTGAAGCTTTCTTT. As protein: CASTWGSTEAFF. Full variable domain (remainder filled in from reference TRBV19 and TRBJ1-1): DGGITQSPKYLFRKEGQNVTLSCEQNLNHDAMYWYRQDPGQGLRLIYYSQIVNDFQKGDIAEGYSVSREKKESFPLTVTSAQKNPTAFYLCASTWGSTEAFFGQGTRLTVV.

The chain links TRBV20-1 to TRBJ2-1; 8 bases are a match to TRBD2. The junction had 11 bases not matched to a gene; V was cut back by 5 bases and J by 8 bases. Germline CDR1 is DFQATT and CDR2 is SNEGSKA (reference sequence). The CDR3 runs 14 residues. CDR3 sequence reads: CSAYGATGGDEQFF. CDR3 bases: TGCAGTGCTTATGGCGCCACGGGGGGGGATGAGCAGTTCTTC.

At least ten counts were recorded for this clonotype. The genes are TRBV2 and TRBJ1-5, with TRBD1 identical over 12 bases. This CDR3 region has 15 residues. Germline lookup yields CDR1 SNHLY and CDR2 FYNNEI. V lost 6 bases and J lost 8; bases outside the gene matches: 8. CDR3 in amino acids: CASRPGQGAVKPQHF. CDR3 sequence (DNA): TGTGCCAGCAGACCGGGACAGGGGGCAGTGAAGCCCCAGCATTTT.

For this clonotype: An end of the junction does not agree with germline; a read error may underlie this. The J gene is TRBJ1-2, the V gene TRBV6-6, with D unclear. The CDR3 contains 11 residues. Germline V gene lookup returns CDR1 MNHNY and CDR2 SVGAGI (reference sequence). The CDR3 DNA is TGTGCCAGTCACGAGGCGGGTGGCTACGCCTTC. The encoded protein is CASHEAGGYAF.

The chain joins TRBV5-1 to TRBJ2-3; a possible D gene is TRBD2 (6 bases). The CDR3 has 12 amino acids. In germline, CDR1 is SGHRS, CDR2 YFSETQ. The germline V and J ends were trimmed by 4 bases and 6 bases, with 9 bases remaining between them. This CDR3 reads CASSTGVDTQYF. The CDR3 coding sequence is TGCGCCAGCAGCACGGGGGTGGATACGCAGTATTTT.

This clonotype was detected ten times or more. This chain joins TRBV6-5 and TRBJ1-5, with unresolved D. The germline V gene encodes CDR1 MNHEY and CDR2 SVGAGI. The CDR3 contains 14 residues. V lost 2 bases to trimming and J lost 4 bases, with 9 bases between them. This CDR3 is CASSYGVGNQPQHF. The CDR3 coding sequence is TGTGCCAGCAGTTACGGTGTGGGTAATCAGCCCCAGCATTTT.

The CDR3 here is CATSDWADEQFF. Here the CDR3 DNA reads TGTGCCACCAGTGACTGGGCGGATGAGCAGTTCTTC. The gene calls are TRBV24-1 and TRBJ2-1; D is ambiguous. Trimming cost V 4 bases and J 8 bases, with 8 bases left between them. This CDR3 region has 12 residues. Germline V gene data show CDR1 as KGHDR and CDR2 as SFDVKD.

Ten or more counts support this clonotype. The chain joins TRBV9 to TRBJ2-4; possibly TRBD2 for D (7 bases). The V gene's germline CDR1 is SGDLS and CDR2 YYNGEE. Trimming pared 7 bases from V and 8 bases from J, leaving 19 bases between. The CDR3 runs 14 residues. Here the CDR3 DNA reads TGTGCCAGCGGGGGGGGGGCTATAGCGGACATTCAGTACTTC. Its translation: CASGGGAIADIQYF.

This rearrangement joins TRBV20-1 to TRBJ2-3; 12 positions match TRBD1. The CDR3 length is 16 residues. The ends lost 5 bases at V and 5 bases at J; junction bases unmatched: 11. Looked up from germline, CDR1 is DFQATT and CDR2 is SNEGSKA (reference sequence). The chain's CDR3 is CSASGTGGAGGDTQYF. CDR3 nucleotides: TGCAGTGCTTCCGGGACAGGGGGCGCGGGGGGAGATACGCAGTATTTT.

V and J are TRBV10-3 and TRBJ1-3; tentatively, D is TRBD1 (5 bases). CDR3 length: 12 amino acids. Per germline, CDR1 ENHRY and CDR2 SYGVKD. V lost 6 bases and J 6 bases, leaving 9 bases between the germline ends. This CDR3 is CAIRGTSNTIYF. DNA for the CDR3: TGTGCCATCAGGGGGACCTCAAACACCATATATTTT.

CDR3 DNA sequence: TGCAGTGCCAAGGGGTATGGTGTCTCACCCCTCCACTTT. Its protein product is CSAKGYGVSPLHF. The rearrangement uses TRBV20-1 and TRBJ1-6; a possible D gene is TRBD1 (5 bases). The CDR3 extends over 13 amino acids. CDR1 is DFQATT, CDR2 SNEGSKA, per germline (reference sequence). Deletions cut 6 bases from V and 10 bases from J, with 16 bases between.

The chain joins TRBV7-9 to TRBJ2-7; D ambiguous. The CDR3 spans 12 residues. Per the germline V gene, CDR1 is SEHNR and CDR2 is FQNEAQ (reference sequence). V was trimmed by 1 base and J by 5 bases, leaving 6 bases between them. CDR3 amino acids: CASSLGRNEQYF. The CDR3 DNA sequence: TGTGCCAGCAGCTTAGGTCGCAACGAGCAGTACTTC.

In the case of this clonotype: At one boundary the junction diverges from the germline segment, which might be a read error. This chain links TRBV6-2 or TRBV6-3 with TRBJ2-2; TRBD1 might be the D (5 bases). In germline, CDR1 is MNHEY, CDR2 SVGEGT. The CDR3 loop spans 15 amino acids. Here the CDR3 DNA reads TGTGCCACCAGTGATCCAGGGCTCCACACCGGGGAGCTGTTTTTT. Its protein product is CATSDPGLHTGELFF.

This clonotype was found many times. The chain links TRBV9 to TRBJ2-7, with 10 positions matching TRBD1. J gave up 1 base and V 4 bases, and 5 bases lay outside the gene matches. The CDR3 has 15 residues. Germline CDR1 SGDLS, CDR2 YYNGEE. CDR3 amino acids: CASSPLGQGSYEQYF. The CDR3 DNA follows: TGTGCCAGCAGCCCATTGGGACAGGGGTCCTACGAGCAGTACTTC.

This clonotype has only one observation. The DNA of the CDR3 is TGCAGCTCTGGACGGAGCACTGAAGCTTTCTTT. Encoded protein: CSSGRSTEAFF. The rearrangement joins TRBV29-1 to TRBJ1-1, with D unresolved. In germline, CDR1 is SQVTM, CDR2 ANQGSEA. Trimming pared 8 bases from V and 4 bases from J, leaving 11 bases between. CDR3 length equals 11 residues. Using reference TRBV29-1 and TRBJ1-1 for the parts outside the CDR3, the full variable domain is SAVISQKPSRDICQRGTSLTIQCQVDSQVTMMFWYRQQPGQSLTLIATANQGSEATYESGFVIDKFPISRPNLTFSTLTVSNMSPEDSSIYLCSSGRSTEAFFGQGTRLTVV.

As for this clonotype: Without the conserved terminal phenylalanine or tryptophan, this CDR3 likely stems from a read error. It is unclear where the CDR3 begins or ends on the DNA, so no DNA is shown, and the CDR3 is as TCRdb lists it. The chain has TRBV24-1 and TRBJ1-5. The length of the CDR3 is 14 amino acids, counting both ends. Germline lookup yields CDR1 KGHDR and CDR2 SFDVKD. CDR3 in amino acids: CATSDFRTNQPPHY.

This clonotype has a count of ten or more. The rearrangement joins TRBV28 to TRBJ1-1; unclear D gene. Germline V lookup: CDR1 MDHEN, CDR2 SYDVKM. V was trimmed by 5 bases and J by 7 bases, leaving 17 bases between them. This CDR3 region has 14 residues. CDR3 amino acids: CASSRIREADEAFF. The CDR3 DNA follows: TGTGCCAGCAGTCGCATCCGGGAGGCTGATGAAGCTTTCTTT.

The chain has TRBV5-6 and TRBJ1-3, with unresolved D. V was pared by 4 bases and J by 4 bases, with 18 bases between. The CDR3 runs 16 residues. CDR1 and CDR2 (germline): SGHDT, YYEEEE. The CDR3 DNA follows: TGTGCCAGCAGCCCCCGCCGCACCTTGATGGGAAACACCATATATTTT. Translating it yields CASSPRRTLMGNTIYF.

This rearrangement joins TRBV2 to TRBJ2-3; 10 nucleotides agree with TRBD1. Trimming at V came to 7 bases and at J to 2 bases, leaving 3 bases not matched to a gene. This CDR3 spans 14 amino acids. Germline CDR1 and CDR2: SNHLY and FYNNEI. The CDR3 here is CASTGQGYTDTQYF. DNA for the CDR3: TGTGCCAGCACGGGACAGGGGTACACAGATACGCAGTATTTT. The full variable domain, in which reference TRBV2 and TRBJ2-3 provide the parts outside the CDR3, is EPEVTQTPSHQVTQMGQEVILRCVPISNHLYFYWYRQILGQKVEFLVSFYNNEISEKSEIFDDQFSVERPDGSNFTLKIRSTKLEDSAMYFCASTGQGYTDTQYFGPGTRLTVL.

This clonotype has just one count. The chain uses TRBV2 and TRBJ2-7; D might be TRBD2 (6 bases). Deletions cut 6 bases from V and 7 bases from J, with 22 bases between. CDR3 length: 15 amino acids. Germline V CDR1 and CDR2: SNHLY, FYNNEI. The CDR3 sequence: CASSVDGGDWGEQYF. DNA of the CDR3: TGTGCCAGCAGCGTAGATGGCGGGGACTGGGGGGAGCAGTACTTC.

The rearrangement uses TRBV4-1 and TRBJ1-2; D uncertain. Looked up from germline, CDR1 is MGHRA and CDR2 is YSYEKL. Trimming removed 3 bases from V and 8 bases from J, with 16 bases in between. This CDR3 is 14 amino acids long. The CDR3 sequence: CASSHDWGGWGYTF. CDR3 coding DNA: TGCGCCAGCAGCCATGATTGGGGAGGGTGGGGCTACACCTTC.

This clonotype has ten or more counts. The rearrangement joins TRBV14 to TRBJ1-2; no clear D gene. This CDR3 comprises 15 residues. The ends were cut back, 1 base at V and 3 bases at J, with 12 bases in the middle. CDR1 SGHDN and CDR2 FVKESK come from the germline V gene. The CDR3 sequence: CASSQVSPVHYGYTF. CDR3 nucleotide sequence: TGTGCCAGCAGCCAAGTTAGCCCCGTCCACTATGGCTACACCTTC.

The chain joins TRBV12-3 or TRBV12-4 to TRBJ2-7; 10 bases map to TRBD2. The CDR3 is 15 residues long. V gave up 3 bases and J gave up 3 bases; unmatched junction bases: 5. The CDR3 is CASSLQSSGGYEQYF. The DNA of the CDR3 is TGTGCCAGCAGTTTGCAGTCTAGCGGGGGCTACGAGCAGTACTTC.

V usage is TRBV12-3 or TRBV12-4 and J usage is TRBJ2-1, with TRBD2 identical over 13 bases. This CDR3 comprises 15 residues. Trimming took 7 bases from V and 6 from J; bases not matched to a gene: 6. The CDR3 sequence: CASTRGLAGINEQFF. The CDR3 DNA reads as TGTGCCAGCACTAGGGGACTAGCGGGGATCAATGAGCAGTTCTTC.

As to this clonotype: Germline and junction disagree at one end, which may indicate a read error. The chain is built from TRBV7-2 and TRBJ1-2; D call uncertain. The CDR3 has 12 amino acids. CDR1 is SGHTA and CDR2 is FQGNSA in the germline V gene. The CDR3 spells CAGSPGSCGYTF. The CDR3 DNA reads as TGTGCCGGCAGCCCTGGTTCCTGTGGCTACACCTTC.

This clonotype was counted ten times or more. This CDR3 reads CASSILDGFPYEQYF. As DNA, the CDR3 is TGTGCCAGTAGTATTTTAGACGGCTTCCCCTACGAGCAGTACTTC. The chain joins TRBV19 to TRBJ2-7; D unclear. Germline values: CDR1 LNHDA, CDR2 SQIVND (reference sequence). Deletions cut 3 bases from V and 2 bases from J, with 14 bases between. The CDR3 has 15 amino acids. Combining the CDR3 with reference TRBV19 and TRBJ2-7 gives the whole variable domain DGGITQSPKYLFRKEGQNVTLSCEQNLNHDAMYWYRQDPGQGLRLIYYSQIVNDFQKGDIAEGYSVSREKKESFPLTVTSAQKNPTAFYLCASSILDGFPYEQYFGPGTRLTVT.